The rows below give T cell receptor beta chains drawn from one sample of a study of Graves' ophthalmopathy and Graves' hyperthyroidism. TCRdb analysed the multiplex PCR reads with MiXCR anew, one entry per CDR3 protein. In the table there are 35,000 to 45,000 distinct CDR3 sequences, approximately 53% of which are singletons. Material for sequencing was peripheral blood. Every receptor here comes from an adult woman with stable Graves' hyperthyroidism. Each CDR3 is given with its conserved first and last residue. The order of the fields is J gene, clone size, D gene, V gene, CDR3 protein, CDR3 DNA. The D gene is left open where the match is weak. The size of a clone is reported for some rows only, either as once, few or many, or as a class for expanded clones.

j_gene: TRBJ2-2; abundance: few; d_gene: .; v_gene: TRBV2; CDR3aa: CASSVGPSVLFF; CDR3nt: TGTGCCAGCAGCGTCGGCCCGAGTGTGCTGTTTTTT
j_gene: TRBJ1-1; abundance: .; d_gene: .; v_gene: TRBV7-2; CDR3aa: CASSLGGRGGEAFF; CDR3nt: TGTGCCAGCAGCTTAGGTGGGCGGGGCGGTGAAGCTTTCTTT
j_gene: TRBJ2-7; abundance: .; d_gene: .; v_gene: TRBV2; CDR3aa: CASSVAGSCEQYF; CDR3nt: TGTGCCAGCAGTGTGGCAGGATCCTGCGAGCAGTACTTC
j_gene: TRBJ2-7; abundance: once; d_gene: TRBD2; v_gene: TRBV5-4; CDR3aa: CASSLGGGANEQYF; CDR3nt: TGTGCCAGCAGCTTGGGCGGGGGGGCCAACGAGCAGTACTTC
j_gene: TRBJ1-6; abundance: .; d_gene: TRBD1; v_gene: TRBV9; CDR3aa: CASSVGQGPSPLHF; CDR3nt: TGTGCCAGCAGCGTGGGACAGGGGCCGTCACCCCTCCACTTT
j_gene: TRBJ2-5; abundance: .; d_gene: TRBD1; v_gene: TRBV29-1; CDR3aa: CSVSGTGGGETQYF; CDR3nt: TGCAGCGTTTCAGGGACAGGGGGCGGAGAGACCCAGTACTTC
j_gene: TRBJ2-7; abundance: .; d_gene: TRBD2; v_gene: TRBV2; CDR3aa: CASSPGLAREQYF; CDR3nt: TGTGCCAGCAGCCCTGGACTAGCGCGCGAGCAGTACTTC
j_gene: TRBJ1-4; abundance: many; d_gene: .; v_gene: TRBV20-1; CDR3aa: CSARRIENEKLFF; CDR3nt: TGCAGTGCTAGGCGGATAGAAAATGAAAAACTGTTTTTT
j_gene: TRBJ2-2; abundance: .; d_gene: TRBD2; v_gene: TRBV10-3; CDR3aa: CAISSTSGNTGELFF; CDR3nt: TGTGCCATCAGTTCGACTAGCGGTAACACCGGGGAGCTGTTTTTT
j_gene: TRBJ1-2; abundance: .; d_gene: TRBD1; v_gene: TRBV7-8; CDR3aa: CASRRDRLYGYTF; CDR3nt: TGTGCCAGCAGGCGGGACAGACTCTATGGCTACACCTTC
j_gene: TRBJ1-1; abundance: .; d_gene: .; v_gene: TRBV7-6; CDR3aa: CASSFGRNTEAFF; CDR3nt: TGTGCCAGCAGCTTCGGCAGAAACACTGAAGCTTTCTTT
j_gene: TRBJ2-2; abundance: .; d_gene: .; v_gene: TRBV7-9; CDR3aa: CARSPFGGSAGELFF; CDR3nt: TGTGCCAGAAGCCCTTTTGGAGGGTCGGCCGGGGAGCTGTTTTTT
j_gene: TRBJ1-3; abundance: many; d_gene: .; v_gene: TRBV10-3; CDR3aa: CAISGGADTIYF; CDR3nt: TGTGCCATCAGTGGAGGGGCGGACACCATATATTTT
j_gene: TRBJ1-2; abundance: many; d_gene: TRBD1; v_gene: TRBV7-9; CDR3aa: CASSTQGHNYGYTF; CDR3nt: TGTGCCAGCAGCACACAGGGGCATAACTATGGCTACACCTTC
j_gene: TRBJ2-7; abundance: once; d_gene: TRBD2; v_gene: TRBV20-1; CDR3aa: CSALTSGGREQYF; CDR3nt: TGCAGTGCCCTGACTAGCGGGGGACGCGAGCAGTACTTC
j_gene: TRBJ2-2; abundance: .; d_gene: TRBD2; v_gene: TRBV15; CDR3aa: CATSRSAGTTNTGELFF; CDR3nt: TGTGCCACCAGCAGATCCGCCGGGACTACTAACACCGGGGAGCTGTTTTTT
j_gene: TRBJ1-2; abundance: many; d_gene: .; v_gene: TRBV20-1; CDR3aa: CSAIPDNYGYTF; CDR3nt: TGCAGTGCTATTCCAGATAACTATGGCTACACCTTC
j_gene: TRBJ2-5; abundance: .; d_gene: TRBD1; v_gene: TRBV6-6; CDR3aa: CASRLGQETQYF; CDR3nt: TGTGCCAGCAGATTGGGACAGGAGACCCAGTACTTC
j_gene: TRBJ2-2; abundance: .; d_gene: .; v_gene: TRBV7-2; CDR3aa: CASTKNGAGHTGELFF; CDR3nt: TGTGCCAGCACCAAAAACGGGGCGGGCCACACCGGGGAGCTGTTTTTT
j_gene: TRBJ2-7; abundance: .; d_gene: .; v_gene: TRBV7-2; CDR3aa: CASSSGLGRYSYEQYF; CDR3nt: TGTGCCAGCAGCTCAGGACTTGGGCGCTACTCCTACGAGCAGTACTTC
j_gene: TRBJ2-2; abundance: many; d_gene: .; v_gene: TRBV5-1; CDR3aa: CASSLEGDAGELFF; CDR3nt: TGCGCCAGCAGCTTGGAGGGCGACGCCGGGGAGCTGTTTTTT
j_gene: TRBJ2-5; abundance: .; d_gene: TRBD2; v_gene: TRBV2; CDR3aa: CASSEGPSGRGQETQYF; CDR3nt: TGTGCCAGCAGTGAAGGGCCTAGCGGGAGAGGACAAGAGACCCAGTACTTC
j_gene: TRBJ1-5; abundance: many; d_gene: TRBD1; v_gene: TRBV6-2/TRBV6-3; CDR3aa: CASRSGQVGFVYSNQPQHF; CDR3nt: TGTGCCAGCAGATCGGGACAGGTGGGGTTCGTATATAGCAATCAGCCCCAGCATTTT
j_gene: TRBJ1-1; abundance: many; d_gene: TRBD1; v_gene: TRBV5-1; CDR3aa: CASSLGRQGGGTEAFF; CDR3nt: TGCGCCAGCAGCTTGGGGCGACAGGGAGGAGGAACTGAAGCTTTCTTT
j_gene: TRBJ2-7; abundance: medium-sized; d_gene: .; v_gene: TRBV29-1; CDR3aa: CSVELGGDEQYF; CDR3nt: TGCAGCGTTGAACTCGGAGGGGACGAGCAGTACTTC
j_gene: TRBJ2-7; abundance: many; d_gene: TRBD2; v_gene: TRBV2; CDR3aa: CASRGPLAGISYEQYF; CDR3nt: TGTGCCAGCAGGGGTCCATTAGCGGGTATCTCCTACGAGCAGTACTTC
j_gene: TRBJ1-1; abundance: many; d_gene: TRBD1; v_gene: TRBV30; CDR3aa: CAWCRDRNTEAFF; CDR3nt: TGTGCCTGGTGCCGGGACAGGAACACTGAAGCTTTCTTT
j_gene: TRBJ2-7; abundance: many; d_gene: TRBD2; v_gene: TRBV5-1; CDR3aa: CASSLGWLGGSSYEQYF; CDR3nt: TGCGCCAGCAGCTTGGGGTGGTTAGGCGGGAGCTCCTACGAGCAGTACTTC
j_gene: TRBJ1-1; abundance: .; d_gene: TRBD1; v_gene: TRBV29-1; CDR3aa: CSVAAGQGPGEAFF; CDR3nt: TGCAGCGTTGCCGCGGGACAGGGGCCGGGTGAAGCTTTCTTT
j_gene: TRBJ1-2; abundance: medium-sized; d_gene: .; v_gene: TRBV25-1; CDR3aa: CASWGQGYTF; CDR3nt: TGTGCCAGCTGGGGACAAGGCTACACCTTC
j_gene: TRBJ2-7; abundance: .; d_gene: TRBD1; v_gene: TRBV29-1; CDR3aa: CSVEGTGAEQYF; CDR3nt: TGCAGCGTTGAAGGGACAGGGGCCGAGCAGTACTTC
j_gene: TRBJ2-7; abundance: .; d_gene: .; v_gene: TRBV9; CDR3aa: CASSETGREQYF; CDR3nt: TGTGCCAGCAGCGAGACAGGACGCGAGCAGTACTTC
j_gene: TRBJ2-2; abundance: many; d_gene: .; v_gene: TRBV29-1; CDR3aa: CSVEDKSGWTGELFF; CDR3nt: TGCAGCGTTGAAGATAAGTCGGGGTGGACCGGGGAGCTGTTTTTT
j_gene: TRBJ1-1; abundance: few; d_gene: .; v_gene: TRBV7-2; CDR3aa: CASSPGLRNTEAFF; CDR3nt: TGTGCCAGCAGCCCGGGGTTACGGAACACTGAAGCTTTCTTT
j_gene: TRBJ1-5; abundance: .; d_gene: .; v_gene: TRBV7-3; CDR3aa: CASSPAGTNQPQHF; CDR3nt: TGTGCCAGCAGCCCAGCCGGGACCAATCAGCCCCAGCATTTT
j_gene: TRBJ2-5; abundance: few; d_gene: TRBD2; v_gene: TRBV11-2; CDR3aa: CASSLSGRPQETQYF; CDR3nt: TGTGCCAGCAGCTTAAGCGGGAGACCCCAAGAGACCCAGTACTTC
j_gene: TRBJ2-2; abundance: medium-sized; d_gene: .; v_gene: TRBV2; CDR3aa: CATWSGELFF; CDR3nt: TGTGCCACCTGGTCCGGGGAGCTGTTTTTT
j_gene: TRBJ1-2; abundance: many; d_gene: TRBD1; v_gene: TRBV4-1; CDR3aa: CASSQDQGTGGAAGYTF; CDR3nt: TGCGCCAGCAGCCAAGATCAGGGGACAGGGGGCGCGGCAGGCTACACCTTC
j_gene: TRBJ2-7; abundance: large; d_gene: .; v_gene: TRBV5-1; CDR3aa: CASSLGPVGSYEQYF; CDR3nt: TGCGCCAGCAGCTTGGGTCCGGTGGGGTCCTACGAGCAGTACTTC